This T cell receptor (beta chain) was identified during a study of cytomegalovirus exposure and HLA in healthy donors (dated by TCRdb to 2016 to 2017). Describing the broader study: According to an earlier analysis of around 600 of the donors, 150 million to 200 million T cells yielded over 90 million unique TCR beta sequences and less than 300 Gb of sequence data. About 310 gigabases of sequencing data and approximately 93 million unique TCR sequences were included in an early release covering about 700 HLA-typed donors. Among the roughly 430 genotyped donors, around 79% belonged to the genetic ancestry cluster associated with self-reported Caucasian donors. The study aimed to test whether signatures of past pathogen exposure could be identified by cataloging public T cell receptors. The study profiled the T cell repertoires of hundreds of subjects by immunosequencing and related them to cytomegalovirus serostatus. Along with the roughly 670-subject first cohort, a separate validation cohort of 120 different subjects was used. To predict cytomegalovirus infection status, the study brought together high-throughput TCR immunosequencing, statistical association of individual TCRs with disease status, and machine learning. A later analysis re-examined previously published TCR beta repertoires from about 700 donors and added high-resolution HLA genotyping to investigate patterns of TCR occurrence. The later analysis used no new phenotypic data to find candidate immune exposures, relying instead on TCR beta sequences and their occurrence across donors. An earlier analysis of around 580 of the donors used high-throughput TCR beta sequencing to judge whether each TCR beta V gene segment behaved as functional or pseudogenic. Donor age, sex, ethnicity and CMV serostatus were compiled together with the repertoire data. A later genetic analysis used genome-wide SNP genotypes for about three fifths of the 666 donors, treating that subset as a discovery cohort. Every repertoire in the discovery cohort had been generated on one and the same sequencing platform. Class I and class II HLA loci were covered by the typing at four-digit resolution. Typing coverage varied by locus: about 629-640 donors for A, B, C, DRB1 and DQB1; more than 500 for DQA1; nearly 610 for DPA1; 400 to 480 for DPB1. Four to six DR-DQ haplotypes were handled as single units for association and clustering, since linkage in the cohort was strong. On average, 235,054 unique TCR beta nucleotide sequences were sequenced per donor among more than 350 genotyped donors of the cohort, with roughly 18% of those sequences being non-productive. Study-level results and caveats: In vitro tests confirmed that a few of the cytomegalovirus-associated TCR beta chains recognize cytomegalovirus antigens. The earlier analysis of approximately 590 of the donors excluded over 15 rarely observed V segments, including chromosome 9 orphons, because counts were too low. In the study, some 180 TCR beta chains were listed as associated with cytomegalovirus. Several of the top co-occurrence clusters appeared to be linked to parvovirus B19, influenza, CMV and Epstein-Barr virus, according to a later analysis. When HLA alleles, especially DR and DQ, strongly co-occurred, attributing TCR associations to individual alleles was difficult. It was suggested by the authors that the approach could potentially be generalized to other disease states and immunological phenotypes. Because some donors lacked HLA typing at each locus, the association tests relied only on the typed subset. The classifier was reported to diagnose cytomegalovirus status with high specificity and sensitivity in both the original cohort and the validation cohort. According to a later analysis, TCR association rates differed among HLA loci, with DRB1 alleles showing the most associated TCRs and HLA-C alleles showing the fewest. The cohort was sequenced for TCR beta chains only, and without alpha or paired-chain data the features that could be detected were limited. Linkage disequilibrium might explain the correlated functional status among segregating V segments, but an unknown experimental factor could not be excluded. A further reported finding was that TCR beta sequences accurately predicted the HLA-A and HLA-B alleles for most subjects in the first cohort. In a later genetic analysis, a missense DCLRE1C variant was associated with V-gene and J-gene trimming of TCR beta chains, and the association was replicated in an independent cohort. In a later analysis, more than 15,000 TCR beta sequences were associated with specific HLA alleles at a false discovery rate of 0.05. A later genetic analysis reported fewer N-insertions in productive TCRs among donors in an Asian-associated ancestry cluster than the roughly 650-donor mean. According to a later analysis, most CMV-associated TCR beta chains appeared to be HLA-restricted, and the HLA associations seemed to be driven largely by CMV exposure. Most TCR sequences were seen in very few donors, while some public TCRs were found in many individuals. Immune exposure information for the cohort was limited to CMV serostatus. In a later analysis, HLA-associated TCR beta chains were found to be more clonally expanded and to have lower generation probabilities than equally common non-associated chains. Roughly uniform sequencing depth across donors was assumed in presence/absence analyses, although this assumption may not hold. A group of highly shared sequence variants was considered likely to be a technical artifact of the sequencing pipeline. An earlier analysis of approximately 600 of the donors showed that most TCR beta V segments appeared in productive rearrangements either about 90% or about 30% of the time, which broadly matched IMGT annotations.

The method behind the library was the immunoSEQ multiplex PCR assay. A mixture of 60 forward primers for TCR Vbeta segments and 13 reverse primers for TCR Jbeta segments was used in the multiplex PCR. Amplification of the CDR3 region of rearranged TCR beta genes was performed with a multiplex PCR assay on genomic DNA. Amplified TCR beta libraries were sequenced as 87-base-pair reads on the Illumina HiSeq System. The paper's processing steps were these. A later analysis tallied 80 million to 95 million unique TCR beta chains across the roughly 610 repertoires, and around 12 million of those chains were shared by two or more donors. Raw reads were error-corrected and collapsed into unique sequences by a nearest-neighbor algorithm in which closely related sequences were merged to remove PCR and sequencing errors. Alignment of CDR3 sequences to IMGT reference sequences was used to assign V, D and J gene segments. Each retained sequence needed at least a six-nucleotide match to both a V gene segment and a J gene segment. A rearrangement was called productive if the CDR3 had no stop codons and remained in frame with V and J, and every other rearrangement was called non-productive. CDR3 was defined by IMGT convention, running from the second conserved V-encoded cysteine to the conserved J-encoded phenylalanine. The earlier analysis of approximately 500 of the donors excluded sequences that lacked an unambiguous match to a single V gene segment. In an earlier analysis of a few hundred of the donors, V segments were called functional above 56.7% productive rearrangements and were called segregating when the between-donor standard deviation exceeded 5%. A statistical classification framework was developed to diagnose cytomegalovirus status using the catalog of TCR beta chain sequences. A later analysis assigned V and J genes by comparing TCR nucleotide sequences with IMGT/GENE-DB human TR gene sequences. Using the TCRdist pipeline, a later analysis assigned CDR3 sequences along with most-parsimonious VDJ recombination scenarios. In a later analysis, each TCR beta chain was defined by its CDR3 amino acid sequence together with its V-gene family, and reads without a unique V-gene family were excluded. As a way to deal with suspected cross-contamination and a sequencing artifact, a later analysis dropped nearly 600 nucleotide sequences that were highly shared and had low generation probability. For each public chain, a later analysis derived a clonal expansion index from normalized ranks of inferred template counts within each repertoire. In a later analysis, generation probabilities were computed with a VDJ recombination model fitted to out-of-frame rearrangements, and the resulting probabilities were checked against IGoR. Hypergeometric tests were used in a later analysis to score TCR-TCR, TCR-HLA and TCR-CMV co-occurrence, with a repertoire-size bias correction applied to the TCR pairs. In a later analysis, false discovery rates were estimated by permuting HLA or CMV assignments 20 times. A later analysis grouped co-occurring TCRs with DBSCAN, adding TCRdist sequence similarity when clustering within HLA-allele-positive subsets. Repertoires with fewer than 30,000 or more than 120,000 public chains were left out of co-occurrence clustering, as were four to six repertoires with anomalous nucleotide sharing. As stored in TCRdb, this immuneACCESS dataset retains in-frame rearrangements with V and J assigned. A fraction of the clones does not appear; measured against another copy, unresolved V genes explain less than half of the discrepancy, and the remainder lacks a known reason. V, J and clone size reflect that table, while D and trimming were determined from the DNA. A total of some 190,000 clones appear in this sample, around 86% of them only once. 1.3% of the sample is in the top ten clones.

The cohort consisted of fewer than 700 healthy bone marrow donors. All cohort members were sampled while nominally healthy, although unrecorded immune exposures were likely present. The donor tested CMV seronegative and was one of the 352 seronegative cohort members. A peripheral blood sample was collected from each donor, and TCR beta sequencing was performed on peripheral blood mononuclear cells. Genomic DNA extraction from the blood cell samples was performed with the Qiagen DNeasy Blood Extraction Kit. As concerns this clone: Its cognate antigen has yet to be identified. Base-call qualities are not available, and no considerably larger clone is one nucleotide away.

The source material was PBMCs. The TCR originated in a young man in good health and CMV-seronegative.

The base sequence is TGTGCCAGCAGCTTAGTCGGAGGGCCGGGGTCTGGCTACACCTTC. This sequence encodes CASSLVGGPGSGYTF. The chain couples TRBV7-2 to TRBJ1-2, with the D gene too uncertain to name. The trim is 1 base for V and 7 bases for J, with a gap of 16 bases between the germline ends. Including cysteine and phenylalanine, the CDR3 has 15 amino acids. CDR3 DNA only is kept here, 45 bases in frame from base 1. The germline V gene specifies SGHTA as CDR1 and FQGNSA as CDR2.